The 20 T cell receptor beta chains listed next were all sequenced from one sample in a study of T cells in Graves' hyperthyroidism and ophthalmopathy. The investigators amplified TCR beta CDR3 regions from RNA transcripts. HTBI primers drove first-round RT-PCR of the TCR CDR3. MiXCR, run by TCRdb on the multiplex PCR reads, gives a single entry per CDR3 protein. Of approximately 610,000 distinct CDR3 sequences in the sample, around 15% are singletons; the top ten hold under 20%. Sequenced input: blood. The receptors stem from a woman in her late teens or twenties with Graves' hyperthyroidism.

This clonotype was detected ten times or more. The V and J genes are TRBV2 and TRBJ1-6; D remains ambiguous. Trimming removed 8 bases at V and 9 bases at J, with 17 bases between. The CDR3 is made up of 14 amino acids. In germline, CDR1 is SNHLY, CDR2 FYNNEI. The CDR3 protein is CASLDRGLGSPLHF. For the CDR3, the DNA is TGTGCCAGCTTAGACCGGGGTTTGGGTTCACCCCTCCACTTT.

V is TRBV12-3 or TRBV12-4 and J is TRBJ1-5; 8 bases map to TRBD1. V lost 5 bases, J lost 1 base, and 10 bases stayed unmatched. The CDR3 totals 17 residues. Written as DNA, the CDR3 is TGTGCCAGCAGTGCCCATAAGGACAGGGCAAGCAATCAGCCCCAGCATTTT. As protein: CASSAHKDRASNQPQHF.

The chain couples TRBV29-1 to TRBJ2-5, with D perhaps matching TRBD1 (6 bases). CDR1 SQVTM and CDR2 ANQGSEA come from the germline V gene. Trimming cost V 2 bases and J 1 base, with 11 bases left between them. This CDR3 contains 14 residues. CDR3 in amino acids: CSVEFRGGQETQYF. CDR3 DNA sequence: TGCAGCGTTGAATTTCGAGGGGGCCAAGAGACCCAGTACTTC. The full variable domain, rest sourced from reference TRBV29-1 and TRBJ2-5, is SAVISQKPSRDICQRGTSLTIQCQVDSQVTMMFWYRQQPGQSLTLIATANQGSEATYESGFVIDKFPISRPNLTFSTLTVSNMSPEDSSIYLCSVEFRGGQETQYFGPGTRLLVL.

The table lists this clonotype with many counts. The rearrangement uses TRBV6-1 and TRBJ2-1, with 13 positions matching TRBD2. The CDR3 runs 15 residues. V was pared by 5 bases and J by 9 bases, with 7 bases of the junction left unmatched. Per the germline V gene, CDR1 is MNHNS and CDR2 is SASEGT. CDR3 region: CASSPRTSGRGEQFF. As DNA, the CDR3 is TGTGCCAGCAGTCCAAGGACTAGCGGGAGAGGTGAGCAGTTCTTC.

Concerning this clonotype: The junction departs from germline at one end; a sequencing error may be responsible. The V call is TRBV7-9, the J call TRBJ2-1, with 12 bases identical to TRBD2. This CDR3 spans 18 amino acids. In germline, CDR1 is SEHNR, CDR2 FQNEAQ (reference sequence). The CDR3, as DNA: TGTGCCAGCAGCAGGACTAGCGGGGAAGGAAGCTCCTACAATGAGCAGCTCTTC. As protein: CASSRTSGEGSSYNEQLF.

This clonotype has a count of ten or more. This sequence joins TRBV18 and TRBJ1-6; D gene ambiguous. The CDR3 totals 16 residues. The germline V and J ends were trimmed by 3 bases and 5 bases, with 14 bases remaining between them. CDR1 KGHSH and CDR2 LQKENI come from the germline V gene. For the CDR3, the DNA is TGTGCCAGCTCACCGAGAATCGTTCGTCATAATTCACCCCTCCACTTT. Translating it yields CASSPRIVRHNSPLHF.

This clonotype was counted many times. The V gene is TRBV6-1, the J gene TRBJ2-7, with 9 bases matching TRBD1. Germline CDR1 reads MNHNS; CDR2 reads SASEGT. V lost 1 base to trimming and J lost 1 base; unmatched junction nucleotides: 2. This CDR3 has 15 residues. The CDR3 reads CASSEVTGGSYEQYF. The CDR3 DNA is TGTGCCAGCAGTGAAGTGACAGGGGGATCCTACGAGCAGTACTTC.

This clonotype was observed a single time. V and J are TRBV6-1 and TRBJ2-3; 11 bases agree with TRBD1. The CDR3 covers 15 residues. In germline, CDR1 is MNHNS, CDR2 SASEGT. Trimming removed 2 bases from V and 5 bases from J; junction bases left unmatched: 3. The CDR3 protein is CASSERTGGKDTQYF. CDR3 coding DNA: TGTGCCAGCAGTGAAAGGACAGGGGGCAAAGATACGCAGTATTTT.

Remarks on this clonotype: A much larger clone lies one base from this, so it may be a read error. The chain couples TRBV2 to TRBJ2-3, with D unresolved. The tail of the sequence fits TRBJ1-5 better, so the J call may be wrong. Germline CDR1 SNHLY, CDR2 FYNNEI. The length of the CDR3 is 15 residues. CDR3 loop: CASKRAFSSTDTQHF. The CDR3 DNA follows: TGTGCCAGCAAGAGAGCGTTCTCTAGCACAGATACGCAGCATTTT.

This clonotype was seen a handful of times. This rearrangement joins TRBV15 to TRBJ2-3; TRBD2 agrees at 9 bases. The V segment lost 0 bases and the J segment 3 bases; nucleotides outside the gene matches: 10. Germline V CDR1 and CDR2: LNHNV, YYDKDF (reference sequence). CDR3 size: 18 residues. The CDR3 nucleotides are TGTGCCACCAGCAGAGATTCTTCCGTGGGACTAGCAACAGATACGCAGTATTTT. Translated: CATSRDSSVGLATDTQYF.

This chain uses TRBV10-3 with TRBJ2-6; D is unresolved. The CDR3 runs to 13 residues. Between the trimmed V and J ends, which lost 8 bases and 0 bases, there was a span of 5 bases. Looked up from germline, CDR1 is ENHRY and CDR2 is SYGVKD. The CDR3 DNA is TGTGCCATCGAGCGCTCTGGGGCCAACGTCCTGACTTTC. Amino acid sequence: CAIERSGANVLTF.

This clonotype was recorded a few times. CDR3 DNA: TGCGCCAGCAGCCAAATGACAGGGCTAAGCCCCAATGAGCAGTTCTTC. This encodes CASSQMTGLSPNEQFF. The chain recombines TRBV4-1 with TRBJ2-1, with 7 nucleotides matching TRBD1. The CDR3 length is 16 residues. The V segment lost 2 bases and the J segment 6 bases; nucleotides outside the gene matches: 10. In germline, CDR1 is MGHRA, CDR2 YSYEKL.

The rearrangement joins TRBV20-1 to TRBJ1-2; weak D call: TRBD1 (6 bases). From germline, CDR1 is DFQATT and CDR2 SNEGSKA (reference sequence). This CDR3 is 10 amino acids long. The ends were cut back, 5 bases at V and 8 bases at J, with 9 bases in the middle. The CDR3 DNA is TGCAGTGCTGGGGACACCGGCTACACCTTC. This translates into CSAGDTGYTF.

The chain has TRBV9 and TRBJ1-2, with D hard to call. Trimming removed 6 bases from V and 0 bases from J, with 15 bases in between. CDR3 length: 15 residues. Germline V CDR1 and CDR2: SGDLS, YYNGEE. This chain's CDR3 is CASTSLGAANYGYTF. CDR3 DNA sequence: TGTGCCAGCACCTCCTTGGGTGCCGCTAACTATGGCTACACCTTC.

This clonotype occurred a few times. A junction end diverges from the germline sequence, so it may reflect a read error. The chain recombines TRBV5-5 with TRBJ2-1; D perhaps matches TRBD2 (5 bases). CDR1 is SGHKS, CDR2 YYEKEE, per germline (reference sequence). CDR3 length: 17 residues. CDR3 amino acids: CASSLGLRADSYNEQFF. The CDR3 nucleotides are TGCGCCAGCAGCTTGGGATTGAGGGCTGACTCCTACAATGAGCAGTTCTTC.

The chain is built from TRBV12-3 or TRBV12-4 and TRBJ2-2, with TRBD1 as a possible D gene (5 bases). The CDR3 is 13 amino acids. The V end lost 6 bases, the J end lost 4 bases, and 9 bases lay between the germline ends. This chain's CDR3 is CASRNRSTGELFF. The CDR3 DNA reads TGTGCCAGCAGGAACAGGAGCACCGGGGAGCTGTTTTTT.

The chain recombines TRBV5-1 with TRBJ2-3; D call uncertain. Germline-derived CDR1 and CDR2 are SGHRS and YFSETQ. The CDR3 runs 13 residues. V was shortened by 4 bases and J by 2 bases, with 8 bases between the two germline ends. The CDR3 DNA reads TGCGCCAGCAGCCTGGCATTCACAGATACGCAGTATTTT. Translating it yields CASSLAFTDTQYF.

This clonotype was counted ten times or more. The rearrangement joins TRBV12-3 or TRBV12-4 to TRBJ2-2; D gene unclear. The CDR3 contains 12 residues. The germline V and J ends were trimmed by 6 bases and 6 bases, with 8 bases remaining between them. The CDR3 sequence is CASRKGAGELFF. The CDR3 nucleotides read TGTGCCAGCAGGAAGGGTGCCGGGGAGCTGTTTTTT.

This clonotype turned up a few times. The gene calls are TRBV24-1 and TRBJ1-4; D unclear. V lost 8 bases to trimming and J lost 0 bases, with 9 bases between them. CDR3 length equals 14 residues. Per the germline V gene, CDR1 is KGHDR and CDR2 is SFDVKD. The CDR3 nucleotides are TGTGCCACCAATGTGGCCGCAACTAATGAAAAACTGTTTTTT. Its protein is CATNVAATNEKLFF.

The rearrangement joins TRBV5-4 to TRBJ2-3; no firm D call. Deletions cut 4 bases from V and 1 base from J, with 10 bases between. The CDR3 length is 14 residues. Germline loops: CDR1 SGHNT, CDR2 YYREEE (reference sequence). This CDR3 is CASSPRIGTDTQYF. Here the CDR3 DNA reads TGTGCCAGCAGCCCCAGGATTGGCACAGATACGCAGTATTTT.